This TCR beta chain was obtained from a study of Graves' ophthalmopathy and Graves' hyperthyroidism. Study details: Peripheral blood sampling occurred at initial diagnosis, before any treatment.

This clonotype showed up many times. The antigen is not known. J lost 6 bases, V lost 5 bases, and 9 bases had no gene match. The CDR3 contains 15 residues. Germline lookup yields CDR1 DFQATT and CDR2 SNEGSKA (reference sequence). Overall study findings and caveats: Discriminating ophthalmopathy from stable hyperthyroidism, a 13-signature model attained a sensitivity of 85% to 90% and a specificity of about 81%.

The authors amplified TCR beta CDR3 regions from RNA transcripts. Scientists carried out first-round RT-PCR using HTBI primers and then a second-round multiplex PCR. In TCRdb, the multiplex PCR reads were re-called with MiXCR into one record per CDR3 protein. The data hold roughly 700,000 distinct CDR3 sequences, with 40% observed a single time. The sequence derives from an adult man with Graves' ophthalmopathy. V is TRBV20-1 and J is TRBJ1-6; TRBD1 aligns across 8 bases. Sequences were obtained from peripheral blood. CDR3 in amino acids: CSAEDRASLNSPLHF. DNA for the CDR3: TGCAGTGCTGAGGACAGGGCTTCTCTTAATTCACCCCTCCACTTT.